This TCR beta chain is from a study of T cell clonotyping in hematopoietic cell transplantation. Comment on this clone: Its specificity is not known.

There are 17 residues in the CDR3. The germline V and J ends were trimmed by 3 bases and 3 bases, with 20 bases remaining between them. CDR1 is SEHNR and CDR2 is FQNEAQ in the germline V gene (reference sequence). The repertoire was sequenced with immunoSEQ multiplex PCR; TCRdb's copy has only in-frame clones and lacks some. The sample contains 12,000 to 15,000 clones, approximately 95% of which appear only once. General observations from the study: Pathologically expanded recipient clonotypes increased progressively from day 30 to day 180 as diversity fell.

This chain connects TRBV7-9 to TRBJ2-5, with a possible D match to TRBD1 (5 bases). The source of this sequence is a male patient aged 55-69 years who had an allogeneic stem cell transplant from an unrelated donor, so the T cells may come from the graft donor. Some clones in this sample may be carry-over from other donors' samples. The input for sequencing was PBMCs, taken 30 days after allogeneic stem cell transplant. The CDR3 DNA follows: TGTGCCAGCAGCTTCCCGATATCTTCTGACAGAGAAGAGACCCAGTACTTC. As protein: CASSFPISSDREETQYF.